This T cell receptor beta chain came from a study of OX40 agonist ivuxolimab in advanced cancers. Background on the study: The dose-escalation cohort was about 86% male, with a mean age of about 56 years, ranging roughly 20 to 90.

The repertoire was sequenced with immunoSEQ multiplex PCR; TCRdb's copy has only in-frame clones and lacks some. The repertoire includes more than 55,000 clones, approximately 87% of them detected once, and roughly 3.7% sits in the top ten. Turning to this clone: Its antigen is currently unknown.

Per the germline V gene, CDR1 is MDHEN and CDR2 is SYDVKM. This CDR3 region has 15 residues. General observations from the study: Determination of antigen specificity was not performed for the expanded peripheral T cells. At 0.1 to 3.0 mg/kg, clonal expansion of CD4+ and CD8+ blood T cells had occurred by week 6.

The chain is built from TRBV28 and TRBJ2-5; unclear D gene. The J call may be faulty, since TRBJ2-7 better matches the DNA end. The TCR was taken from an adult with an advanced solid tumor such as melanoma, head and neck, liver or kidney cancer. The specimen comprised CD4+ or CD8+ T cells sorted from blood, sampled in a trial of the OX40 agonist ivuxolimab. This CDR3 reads CASSLSPPVSYEQYF. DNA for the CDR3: TGTGCCAGCAGTTTATCCCCTCCCGTCTCCTACGAGCAGTACTTC.